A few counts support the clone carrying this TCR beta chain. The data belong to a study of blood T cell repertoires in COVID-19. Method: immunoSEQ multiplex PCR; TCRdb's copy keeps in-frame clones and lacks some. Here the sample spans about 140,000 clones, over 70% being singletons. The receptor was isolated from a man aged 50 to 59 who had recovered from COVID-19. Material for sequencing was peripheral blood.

Here the CDR3 DNA reads TGTGCCACCAGCAGTTGGGGGGGAGAGACCCAGTACTTC. The encoded protein is CATSSWGGETQYF. The chain couples TRBV15 to TRBJ2-5, with TRBD2 matching 7 bases. J gave up 4 bases and V 3 bases, and 2 bases lay outside the gene matches. The CDR3 sequence is 13 residues long. Germline V gives CDR1 LNHNV, CDR2 YYDKDF (reference sequence).